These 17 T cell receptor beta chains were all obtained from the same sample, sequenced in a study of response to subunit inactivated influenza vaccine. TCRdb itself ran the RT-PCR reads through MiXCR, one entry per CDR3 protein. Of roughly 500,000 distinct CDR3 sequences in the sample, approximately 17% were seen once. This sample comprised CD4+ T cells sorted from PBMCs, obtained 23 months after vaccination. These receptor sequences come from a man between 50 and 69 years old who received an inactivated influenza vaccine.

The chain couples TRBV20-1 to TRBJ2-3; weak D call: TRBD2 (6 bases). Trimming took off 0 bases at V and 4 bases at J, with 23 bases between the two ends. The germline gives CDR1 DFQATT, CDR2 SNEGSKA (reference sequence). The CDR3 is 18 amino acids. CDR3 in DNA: TGCAGTGCTAGAGATCTCGGAGGCGCAGGGAGGATTGCAGATACGCAGTATTTT. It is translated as CSARDLGGAGRIADTQYF.

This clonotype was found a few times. CDR3 in DNA: TGTGCCAGCAGCCGGGCAGGGGGGACAGATACGCAGTATTTT. It specifies CASSRAGGTDTQYF. The V call is TRBV3-1, the J call TRBJ2-3; D may be TRBD1 (7 bases). The CDR3 has 14 residues. V shed 4 bases and J shed 3 bases, with 11 bases lying between them. Germline assignment: CDR1 LGHDT and CDR2 YNNKEL (reference sequence).

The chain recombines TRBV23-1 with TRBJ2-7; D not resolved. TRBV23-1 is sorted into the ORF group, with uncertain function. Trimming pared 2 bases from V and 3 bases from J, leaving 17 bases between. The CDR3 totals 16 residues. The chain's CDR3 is CASSQPPATWIYEQYF. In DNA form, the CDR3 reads TGCGCCAGCAGTCAACCCCCAGCCACTTGGATCTACGAGCAGTACTTC.

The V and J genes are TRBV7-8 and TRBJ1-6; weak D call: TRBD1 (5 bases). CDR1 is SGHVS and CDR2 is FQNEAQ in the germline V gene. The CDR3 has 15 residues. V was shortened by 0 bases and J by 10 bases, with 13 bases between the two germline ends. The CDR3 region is CASSLATRVGSPLHF. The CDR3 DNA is TGTGCCAGCAGCTTAGCCACCAGGGTCGGCTCACCCCTCCACTTT.

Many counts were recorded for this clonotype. The CDR3, as DNA: TGCAGTGCTAGAGATTCCAGGGCGGGATACACCGGGGAGCTGTTTTTT. Protein sequence: CSARDSRAGYTGELFF. The genes are TRBV20-1 and TRBJ2-2; maybe TRBD2 (6 bases). Germline CDR1 is DFQATT and CDR2 is SNEGSKA (reference sequence). V lost 0 bases and J lost 3, with 14 bases in between. This CDR3 comprises 16 residues.

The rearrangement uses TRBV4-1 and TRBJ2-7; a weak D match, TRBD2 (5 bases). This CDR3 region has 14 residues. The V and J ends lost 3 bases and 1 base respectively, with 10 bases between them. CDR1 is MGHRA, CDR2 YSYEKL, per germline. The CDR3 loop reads CASSQIGMSYEQYF. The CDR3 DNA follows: TGCGCCAGCAGCCAGATCGGGATGTCCTACGAGCAGTACTTC.

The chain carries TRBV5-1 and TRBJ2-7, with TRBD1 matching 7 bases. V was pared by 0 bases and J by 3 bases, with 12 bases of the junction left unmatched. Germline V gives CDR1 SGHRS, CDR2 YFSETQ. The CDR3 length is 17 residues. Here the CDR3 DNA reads TGCGCCAGCAGCTTGGTAGAGTGGGACAGAGTCGACTACGAGCAGTACTTC. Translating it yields CASSLVEWDRVDYEQYF.

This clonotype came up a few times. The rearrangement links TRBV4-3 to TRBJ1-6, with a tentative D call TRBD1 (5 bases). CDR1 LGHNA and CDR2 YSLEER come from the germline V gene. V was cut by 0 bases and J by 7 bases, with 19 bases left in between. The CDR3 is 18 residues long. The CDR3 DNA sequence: TGCGCCAGCAGCCAAGATTTGCTGGTACAAAGGGACAATTCACCCCTCCACTTT. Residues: CASSQDLLVQRDNSPLHF.

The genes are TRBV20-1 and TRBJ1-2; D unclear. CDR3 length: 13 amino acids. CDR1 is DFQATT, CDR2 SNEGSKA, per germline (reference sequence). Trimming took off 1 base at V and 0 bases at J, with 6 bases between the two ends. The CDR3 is CSARAPANYGYTF. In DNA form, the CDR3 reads TGCAGTGCTAGAGCCCCAGCTAACTATGGCTACACCTTC.

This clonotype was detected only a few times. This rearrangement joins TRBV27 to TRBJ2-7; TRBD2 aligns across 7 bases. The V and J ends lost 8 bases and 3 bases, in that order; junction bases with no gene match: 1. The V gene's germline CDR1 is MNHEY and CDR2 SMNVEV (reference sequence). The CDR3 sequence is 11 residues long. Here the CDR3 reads CASPGGYEQYF. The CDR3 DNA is TGTGCCAGCCCGGGGGGCTACGAGCAGTACTTC.

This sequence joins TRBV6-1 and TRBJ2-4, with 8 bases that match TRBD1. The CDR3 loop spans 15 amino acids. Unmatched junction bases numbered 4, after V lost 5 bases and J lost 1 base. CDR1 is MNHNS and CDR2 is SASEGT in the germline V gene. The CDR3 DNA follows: TGTGCCAGCAGTAATGGGGACAGGGCCAAAAACATTCAGTACTTC. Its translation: CASSNGDRAKNIQYF.

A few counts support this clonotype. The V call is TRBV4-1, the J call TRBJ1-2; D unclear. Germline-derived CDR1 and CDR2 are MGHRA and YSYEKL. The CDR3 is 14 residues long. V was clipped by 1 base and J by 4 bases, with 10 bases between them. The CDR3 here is CASSQAGVFYGYTF. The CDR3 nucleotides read TGCGCCAGCAGCCAAGCTGGGGTTTTCTATGGCTACACCTTC.

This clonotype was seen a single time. CDR3 loop: CASSSGTGYDYGYTF. CDR3 DNA: TGTGCCAGCAGTTCCGGGACAGGGTATGACTATGGCTACACCTTC. The rearrangement joins TRBV28 to TRBJ1-2; TRBD1 matches at 9 bases. Germline CDR1 reads MDHEN; CDR2 reads SYDVKM. V gave up 4 bases and J gave up 3 bases; unmatched junction bases: 6. This CDR3 contains 15 residues.

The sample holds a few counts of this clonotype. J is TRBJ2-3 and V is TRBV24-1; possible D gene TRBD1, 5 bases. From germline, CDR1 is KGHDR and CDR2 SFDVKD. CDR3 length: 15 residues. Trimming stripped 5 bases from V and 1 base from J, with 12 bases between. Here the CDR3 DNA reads TGTGCCACCAGTGTAGGGGAATCCCGCACAGATACGCAGTATTTT. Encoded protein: CATSVGESRTDTQYF.

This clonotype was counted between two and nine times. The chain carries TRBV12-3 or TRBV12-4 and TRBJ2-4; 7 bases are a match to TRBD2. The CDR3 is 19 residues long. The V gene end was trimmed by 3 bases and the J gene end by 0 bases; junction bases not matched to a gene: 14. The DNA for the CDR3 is TGTGCCAGCAGTTTTGTCTCCACACCGGGGGGACTAGCCAAAAACATTCAGTACTTC. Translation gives CASSFVSTPGGLAKNIQYF.

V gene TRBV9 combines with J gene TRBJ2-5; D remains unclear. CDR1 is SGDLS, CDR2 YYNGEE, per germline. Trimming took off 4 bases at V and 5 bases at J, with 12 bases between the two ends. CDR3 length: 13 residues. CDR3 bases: TGTGCCAGCAGCCGATATTCCTCGGAGACCCAGTACTTC. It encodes CASSRYSSETQYF.

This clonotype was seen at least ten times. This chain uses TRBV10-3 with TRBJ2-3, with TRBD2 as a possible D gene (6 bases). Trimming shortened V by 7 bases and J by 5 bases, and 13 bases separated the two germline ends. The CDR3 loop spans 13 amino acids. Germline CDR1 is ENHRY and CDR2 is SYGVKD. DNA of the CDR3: TGTGCCATCACCCCCGGGGGTGGAGATACGCAGTATTTT. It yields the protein CAITPGGGDTQYF.